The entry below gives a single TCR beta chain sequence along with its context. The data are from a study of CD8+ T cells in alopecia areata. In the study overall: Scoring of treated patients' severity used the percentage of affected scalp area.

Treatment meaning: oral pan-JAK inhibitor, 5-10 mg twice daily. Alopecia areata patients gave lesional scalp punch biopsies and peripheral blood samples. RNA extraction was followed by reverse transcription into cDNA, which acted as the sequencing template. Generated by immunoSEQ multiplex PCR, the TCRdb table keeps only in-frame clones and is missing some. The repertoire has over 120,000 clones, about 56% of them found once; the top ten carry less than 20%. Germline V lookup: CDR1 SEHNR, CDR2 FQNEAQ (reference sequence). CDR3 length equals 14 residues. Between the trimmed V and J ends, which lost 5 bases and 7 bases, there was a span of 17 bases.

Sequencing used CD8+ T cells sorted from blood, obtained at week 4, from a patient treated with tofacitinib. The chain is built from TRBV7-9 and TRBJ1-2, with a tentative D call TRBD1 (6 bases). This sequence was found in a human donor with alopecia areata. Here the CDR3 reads CASSASRGAFGYTF. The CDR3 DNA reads TGTGCCAGCAGCGCCAGCAGGGGCGCTTTTGGCTACACCTTC.